A selection of T cell receptor beta chains follows, all from one sample in a study of blood T cell repertoires in COVID-19. Profiled with immunoSEQ multiplex PCR; TCRdb holds only in-frame clones, not every one. The sample contains 130,000 to 150,000 clones, roughly 84% of which appear only once. Sequencing used peripheral blood. Receptors were obtained from a man in his 60s with active or convalescent COVID-19. Each CDR3 is given with its conserved first and last residue. A D gene is named only where the DNA matches it firmly. Expanded clones are given a class, and other clones once, few, many or no size at all.

j_call | d_call | clone_size | v_call | cdr3_nt | cdr3_aa
TRBJ1-2 | . | . | TRBV6-5 | TGTGCCAGCAGTCCGGTCCTTAACTATGGCTACACCTTC | CASSPVLNYGYTF
TRBJ1-3 | . | . | TRBV2 | TGTGCCAGCAGAATAGGGAGCTCTGGAAACACCATATATTTT | CASRIGSSGNTIYF
TRBJ1-2 | . | . | TRBV24-1 | TGTGCCACCAGAGAGGCAGTAGGAAATGGCTACACCTTC | CATREAVGNGYTF
TRBJ1-4 | . | . | TRBV28 | TGTGCCAGCGCCGGGAGGGCTAATGAAAAACTGTTTTTT | CASAGRANEKLFF
TRBJ1-1 | . | . | TRBV6-2/TRBV6-3 | TGTGCCAGCAGTGCGCTTGGGACTCGGACTGAAGCTTTCTTT | CASSALGTRTEAFF
TRBJ2-5 | TRBD2 | . | TRBV5-1 | TGCGCCAGCAGCTCTAGCGGGGGGCAAGAGACCCAGTACTTC | CASSSSGGQETQYF
TRBJ1-2 | . | . | TRBV6-5 | TGTGCCAGCAGTTACGGGGAGTCTACGGGCACCTTC | CASSYGESTGTF
TRBJ2-5 | TRBD2 | . | TRBV18 | TGTGCCAGCTCACCACAATTTGCGGGGGGTTCAGAGACCCAGTACTTC | CASSPQFAGGSETQYF
TRBJ1-1 | TRBD1 | . | TRBV5-1 | TGCGCCAGCAGCCCGGACAGGGGGCGGAACACTGAAGCTTTCTTT | CASSPDRGRNTEAFF
TRBJ2-7 | . | . | TRBV18 | TGTGCCAGCTCACTCTTAGGAGAGAACGCTCGGGAGCAGTACTTC | CASSLLGENAREQYF
TRBJ2-1 | . | . | TRBV27 | TGTGCCAGCAGTCCACCCGCGGCGGGTGAGCAGTTCTTC | CASSPPAAGEQFF
TRBJ1-1 | . | . | TRBV4-3 | TGCGCCAGCAGCCAAGACCCGGGAGACACTGAAGCTTTCTTT | CASSQDPGDTEAFF
TRBJ1-5 | . | . | TRBV19 | TGTGCCAGTAGCCCGACGGGAGGTCCCAATCAGCCCCAGCATTTT | CASSPTGGPNQPQHF
TRBJ1-1 | . | few | TRBV28 | TGTGCCAGCAGTTCGGGAGGGGAAGTGGACACTGAAGCTTTCTTT | CASSSGGEVDTEAFF
TRBJ1-1 | . | . | TRBV27 | TGTGCCAGCAGTCCCAGACGACAGAAAATGAACACTGAAGCTTTCTTT | CASSPRRQKMNTEAFF
TRBJ1-2 | TRBD1 | . | TRBV18 | TGTGCCAGCTCACCAGGACAGGAAAACTATGGCTACACCTTC | CASSPGQENYGYTF
TRBJ1-2 | . | . | TRBV19 | TGTGCCAGTAAGTTGGCCTATGGCTACACCTTC | CASKLAYGYTF
TRBJ1-2 | . | . | TRBV7-8 | TGTGCCAGCAGCCCGGTACGGGGAAGGGGCTACACCTTC | CASSPVRGRGYTF
TRBJ1-5 | . | . | TRBV6-2/TRBV6-3 | TGTGCCAGCACCCCAGGACCCAGGGGCAATCAGCCCCAGCATTTT | CASTPGPRGNQPQHF
TRBJ1-1 | . | . | TRBV14 | TGTGCCAGCAGCCTCCAGGCGGGGGTCACTGAAGCTTTCTTT | CASSLQAGVTEAFF
TRBJ1-2 | . | . | TRBV10-3 | TGTGCCATCAGTGAGTCGGGGCAGGGCAACTATGGCTACACCTTC | CAISESGQGNYGYTF
TRBJ2-2 | . | . | TRBV5-1 | TGCGCCAGCAGCTTGGTTGCGGGGCCCGGGGAGCTGTTTTTT | CASSLVAGPGELFF
TRBJ1-6 | . | . | TRBV19 | TGTGCCAGTAGTATAAGGCCAGGGTTGGCAGATAATTCACCCCTCCACTTT | CASSIRPGLADNSPLHF
TRBJ1-5 | . | . | TRBV4-1 | TGCGCCAGCAGCCAAGGTCCGACATTAAGCAATCAGCCCCAGCATTTT | CASSQGPTLSNQPQHF
TRBJ2-4 | . | . | TRBV9 | TGTGCCAGCAGCCCCTCCCGGGCCAAAAACATTCAGTACTTC | CASSPSRAKNIQYF
TRBJ2-7 | . | . | TRBV6-2/TRBV6-3 | TGTGCCAGCAGTTACCTGGGCAGGATCTACGAGCAGTACTTC | CASSYLGRIYEQYF
TRBJ1-1 | TRBD1 | . | TRBV3-1/TRBV3-2 | TGTGCCAGCCGGGACAGGCAGAACACTGAAGCTTTCTTT | CASRDRQNTEAFF
TRBJ2-1 | . | few | TRBV6-5 | TGTGCCAGCAGTAACATTGGTAGCAGCGCAAATGAGCAGTTCTTC | CASSNIGSSANEQFF
TRBJ2-7 | TRBD2 | . | TRBV6-2/TRBV6-3 | TGTGCCAGCAGTACCCCTACTAGCGGGCGTACCTACGAGCAGTACTTC | CASSTPTSGRTYEQYF
TRBJ1-4 | . | . | TRBV2 | TGTGCCAGCAGTGTCGGGAAAGGAAAACTGTTTTTT | CASSVGKGKLFF
TRBJ2-3 | TRBD2 | . | TRBV28 | TGTGCCAGCAGTAAACCGGGACTAGCGATTAGCACAGATACGCAGTATTTT | CASSKPGLAISTDTQYF
TRBJ1-1 | . | . | TRBV6-2/TRBV6-3 | TGTGCCAGCAGTTCTCCGGTGAGAACTTTTCGAGCTTTCTTT | CASSSPVRTFRAFF
TRBJ2-5 | . | . | TRBV2 | TGTGCCAGCAGTGCAGCAATAGAAGAGACCCAGTACTTC | CASSAAIEETQYF
TRBJ1-1 | . | . | TRBV4-1 | TGCGCCAGCAGCCAAGACCCTAGGAACACTGAAGCTTTCTTT | CASSQDPRNTEAFF
TRBJ1-2 | . | . | TRBV7-2 | TGTGCCAGCAGCCCCTCCCGCCAACAGAGAAACTATGGCTACACCTTC | CASSPSRQQRNYGYTF
TRBJ1-2 | TRBD1 | . | TRBV12-3/TRBV12-4 | TGTGCCAGCAGAGAGACAGGGAGATATGGCTACACCTTC | CASRETGRYGYTF
TRBJ1-2 | . | . | TRBV18 | TGTGCCAGCTCACCAAACACCGCTAACTATGGCTACACCTTC | CASSPNTANYGYTF
TRBJ1-1 | . | . | TRBV5-4 | TGTGCCAGCAGCTTGGGACGCGGCACTGAAGCTTTCTTT | CASSLGRGTEAFF
TRBJ2-7 | TRBD1 | . | TRBV6-5 | TGTGCCAGCAAGAGGACAGGGTCTTACGAGCAGTACTTC | CASKRTGSYEQYF
TRBJ2-1 | . | . | TRBV11-2 | TGTGCCAGCAGCTTATTCGTTCAGGGCCATGAGCAGTTCTTC | CASSLFVQGHEQFF
TRBJ2-7 | TRBD1 | . | TRBV6-5 | TGTGCCAGCAGTTATGACAGGGGAGCCTACGAGCAGTACTTC | CASSYDRGAYEQYF
TRBJ1-6 | TRBD1 | . | TRBV7-9 | TGTGCCAGCAGCCCAGGGGGAAGGAATTCACCCCTCCACTTT | CASSPGGRNSPLHF
TRBJ1-2 | . | . | TRBV5-1 | TGCGCCAGCAGCTCGACCGCACAGGGAGCGGATGGCTACACCTTC | CASSSTAQGADGYTF
TRBJ1-1 | TRBD1 | . | TRBV6-5 | TGTGCCAGCAACCCCTCGGGACAGAGGAACACTGAAGCTTTCTTT | CASNPSGQRNTEAFF
TRBJ1-1 | . | . | TRBV27 | TGTGCCAGCGGGGAGGGTCGATGGACTGAAGCTTTCTTT | CASGEGRWTEAFF
TRBJ1-3 | . | . | TRBV6-2/TRBV6-3 | TGTGCCAGCAGTTCCGGGATTGGAAACACCATATATTTT | CASSSGIGNTIYF
TRBJ2-3 | . | . | TRBV10-3 | TGTGCCATCACTCAGGATTCTAGCACAGATACGCAGTATTTT | CAITQDSSTDTQYF
TRBJ2-3 | TRBD1 | . | TRBV5-1 | TGCGCCAGCAGCTTTCACGGACAGGGGACAGATACGCAGTATTTT | CASSFHGQGTDTQYF
TRBJ1-1 | . | . | TRBV2 | TGTGCCAGCAGTCCTCAGAGGATTCTGAACACTGAAGCTTTCTTT | CASSPQRILNTEAFF
TRBJ1-2 | . | . | TRBV4-3 | TGCGCCAGCAGCCAAGAACCCGCAGGGTCCCCTTTCTATGGCTACACCTTC | CASSQEPAGSPFYGYTF
TRBJ1-2 | TRBD1 | once | TRBV7-2 | TGTGCCAGCACCATATCGATTTTGGGGACAGGTGGTTCCTATGGCTACACCTTC | CASTISILGTGGSYGYTF